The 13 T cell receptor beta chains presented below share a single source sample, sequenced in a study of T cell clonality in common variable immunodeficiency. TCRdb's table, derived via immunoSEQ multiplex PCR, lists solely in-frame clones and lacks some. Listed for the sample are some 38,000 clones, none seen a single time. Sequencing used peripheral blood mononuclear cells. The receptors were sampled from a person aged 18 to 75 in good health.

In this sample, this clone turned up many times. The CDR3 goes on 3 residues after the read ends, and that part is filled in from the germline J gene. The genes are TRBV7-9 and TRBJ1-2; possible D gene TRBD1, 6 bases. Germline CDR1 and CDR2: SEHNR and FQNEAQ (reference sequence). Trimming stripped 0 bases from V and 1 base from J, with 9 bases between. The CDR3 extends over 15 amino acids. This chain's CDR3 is CASSLADRHNYGYTF. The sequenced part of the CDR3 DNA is TGTGCCAGCAGCTTAGCGGACAGACATAACTATGGC.

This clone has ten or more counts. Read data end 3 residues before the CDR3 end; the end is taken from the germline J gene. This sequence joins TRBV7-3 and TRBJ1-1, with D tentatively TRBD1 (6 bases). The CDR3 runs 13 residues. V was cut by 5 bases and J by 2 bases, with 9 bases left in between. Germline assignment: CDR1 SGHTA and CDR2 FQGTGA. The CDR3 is CASSADRNTEAFF. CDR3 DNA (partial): TGTGCCAGCAGCGCGGACAGAAACACTGAA.

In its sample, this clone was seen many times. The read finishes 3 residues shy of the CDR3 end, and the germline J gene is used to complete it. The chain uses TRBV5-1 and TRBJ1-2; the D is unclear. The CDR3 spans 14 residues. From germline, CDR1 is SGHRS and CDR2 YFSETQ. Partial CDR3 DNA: TGCGCCAGCAGCTTGATCAGGCAGTCGGAGGGC. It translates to CASSLIRQSEG. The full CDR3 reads CASSLIRQSEGYTF.

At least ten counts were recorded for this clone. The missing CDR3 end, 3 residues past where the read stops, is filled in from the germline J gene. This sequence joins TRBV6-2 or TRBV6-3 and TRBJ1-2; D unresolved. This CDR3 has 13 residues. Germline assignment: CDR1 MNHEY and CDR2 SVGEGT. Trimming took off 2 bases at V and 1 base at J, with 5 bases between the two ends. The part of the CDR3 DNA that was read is TGTGCCAGCAGTTACCAGGATAACTATGGC. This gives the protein CASSYQDNYG. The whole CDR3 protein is CASSYQDNYGYTF.

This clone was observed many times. The sequenced part of the CDR3 DNA is TGTGCCAGCAGCCAAGATAACAGGGGGAGGTATTCACCC. It encodes CASSQDNRGRYSP. The whole CDR3 protein is CASSQDNRGRYSPLHF. The gene calls are TRBV4-2 and TRBJ1-6; 8 nucleotides match TRBD1. The CDR3 goes on 3 residues after the read ends, and that part is filled in from the germline J gene. Germline assignment: CDR1 LGHNA and CDR2 YNFKEQ. The CDR3 sequence is 16 residues long. V shed 0 bases, J shed 8 bases, and the junction held 6 bases outside the gene matches.

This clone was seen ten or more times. The CDR3 protein is CASSDPTRSRSYNEQFF. The covered CDR3 bases are TGTGCCAGCAGTGACCCGACTAGAAGTAGGTCCTACAATGAG. The chain recombines TRBV6-4 with TRBJ2-1, with D possibly being TRBD2 (6 bases). Sequencing ends 3 residues short of the CDR3 end; the germline J gene provides the rest. Germline V gene data show CDR1 as MRHNA and CDR2 as SNTAGT. V lost 2 bases and J 1 base, leaving 15 bases between the germline ends. This CDR3 has 17 residues.

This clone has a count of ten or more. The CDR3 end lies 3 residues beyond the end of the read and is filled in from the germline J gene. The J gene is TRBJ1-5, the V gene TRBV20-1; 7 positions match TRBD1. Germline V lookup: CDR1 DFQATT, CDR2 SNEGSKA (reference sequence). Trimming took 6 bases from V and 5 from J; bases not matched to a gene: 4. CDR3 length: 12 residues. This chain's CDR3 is CSAGGGDQPQHF. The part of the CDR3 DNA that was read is TGCAGTGCAGGGGGCGGGGATCAGCCC.

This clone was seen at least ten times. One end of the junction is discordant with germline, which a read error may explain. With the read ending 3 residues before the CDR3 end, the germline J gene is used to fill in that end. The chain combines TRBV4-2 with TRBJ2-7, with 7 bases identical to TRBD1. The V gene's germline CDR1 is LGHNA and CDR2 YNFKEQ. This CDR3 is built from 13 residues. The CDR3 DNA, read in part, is TGCGCCAGCAGCCCAGGACAGGACTACGAG. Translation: CASSPGQDYE. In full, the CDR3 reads CASSPGQDYEQYF.

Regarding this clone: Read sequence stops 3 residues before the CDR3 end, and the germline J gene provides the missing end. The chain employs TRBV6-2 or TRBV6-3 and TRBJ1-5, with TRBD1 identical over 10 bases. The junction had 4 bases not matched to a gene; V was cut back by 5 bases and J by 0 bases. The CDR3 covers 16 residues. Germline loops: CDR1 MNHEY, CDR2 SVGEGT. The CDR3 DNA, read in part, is TGTGCCAGCAGTGAGACAGGGGGCGTTAGCAATCAGCCC. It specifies CASSETGGVSNQP. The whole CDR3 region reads CASSETGGVSNQPQHF.

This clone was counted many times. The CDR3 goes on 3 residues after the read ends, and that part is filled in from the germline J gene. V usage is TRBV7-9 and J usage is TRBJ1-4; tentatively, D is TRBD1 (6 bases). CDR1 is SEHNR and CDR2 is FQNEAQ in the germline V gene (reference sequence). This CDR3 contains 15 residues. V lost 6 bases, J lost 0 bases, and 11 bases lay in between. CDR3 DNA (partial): TGTGCCAGCAGGTCGCAGGGGCCAACTAATGAAAAA. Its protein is CASRSQGPTNEK. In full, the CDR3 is CASRSQGPTNEKLFF. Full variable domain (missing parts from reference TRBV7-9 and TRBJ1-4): DTGVSQNPRHKITKRGQNVTFRCDPISEHNRLYWYRQTLGQGPEFLTYFQNEAQLEKSRLLSDRFSAERPKGSFSTLEIQRTEQGDSAMYLCASRSQGPTNEKLFFGSGTQLSVL.

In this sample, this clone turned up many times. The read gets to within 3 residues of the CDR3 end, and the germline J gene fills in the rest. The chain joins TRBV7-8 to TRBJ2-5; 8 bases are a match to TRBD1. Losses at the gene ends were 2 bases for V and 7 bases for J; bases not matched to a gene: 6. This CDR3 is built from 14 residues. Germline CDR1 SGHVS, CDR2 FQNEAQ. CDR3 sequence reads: CASSLFRTGRTQYF. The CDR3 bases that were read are TGTGCCAGCAGCTTATTCCGGACAGGGCGGACC.

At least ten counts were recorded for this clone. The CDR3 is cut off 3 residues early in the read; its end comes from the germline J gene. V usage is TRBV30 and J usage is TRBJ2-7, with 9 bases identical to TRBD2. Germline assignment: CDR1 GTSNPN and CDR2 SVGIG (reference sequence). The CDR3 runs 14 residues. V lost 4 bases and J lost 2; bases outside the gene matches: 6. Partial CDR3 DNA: TGTGCCTGGAAAACTAGCGGGTCCGCCTACGAG. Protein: CAWKTSGSAYE. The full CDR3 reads CAWKTSGSAYEQYF. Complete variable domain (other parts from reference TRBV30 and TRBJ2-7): SQTIHQWPATLVQPVGSPLSLECTVEGTSNPNLYWYRQAAGRGLQLLFYSVGIGQISSEVPQNLSASRPQDRQFILSSKKLLLSDSGFYLCAWKTSGSAYEQYFGPGTRLTVT.

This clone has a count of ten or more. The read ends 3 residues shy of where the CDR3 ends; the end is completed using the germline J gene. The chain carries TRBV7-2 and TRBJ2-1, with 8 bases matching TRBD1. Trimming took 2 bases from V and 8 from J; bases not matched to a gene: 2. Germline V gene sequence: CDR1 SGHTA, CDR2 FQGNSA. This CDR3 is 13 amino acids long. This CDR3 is CASSLQGADEQFF. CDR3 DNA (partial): TGTGCCAGCAGCTTACAGGGGGCGGATGAG.